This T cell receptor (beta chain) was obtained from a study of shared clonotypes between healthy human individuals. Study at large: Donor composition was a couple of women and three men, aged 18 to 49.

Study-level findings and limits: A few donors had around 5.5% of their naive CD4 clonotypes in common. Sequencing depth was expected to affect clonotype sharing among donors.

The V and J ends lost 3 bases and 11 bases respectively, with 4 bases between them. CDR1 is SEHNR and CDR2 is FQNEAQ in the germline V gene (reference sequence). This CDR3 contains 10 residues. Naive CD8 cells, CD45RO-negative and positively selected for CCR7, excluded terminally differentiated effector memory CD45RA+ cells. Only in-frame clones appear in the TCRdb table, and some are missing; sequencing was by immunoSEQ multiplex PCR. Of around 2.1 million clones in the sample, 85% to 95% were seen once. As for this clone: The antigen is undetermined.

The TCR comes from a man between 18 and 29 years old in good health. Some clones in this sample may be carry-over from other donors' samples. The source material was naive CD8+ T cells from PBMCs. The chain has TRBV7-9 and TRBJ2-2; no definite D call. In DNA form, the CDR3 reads TGTGCCAGCAGCTTCTCTGAGCTGTTTTTT. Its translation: CASSFSELFF.